This T cell receptor (beta chain) was captured in a study of OX40 agonist ivuxolimab in advanced cancers. Assay: immunoSEQ multiplex PCR; the TCRdb copy retains only in-frame clones and omits some. This table has roughly 70,000 clones, 70% to 90% appearing once. The CDR3 is 15 amino acids. Germline CDR1 is SGHRS and CDR2 is YFSETQ. The J segment lost 2 bases and the V segment lost 3 bases, leaving 7 bases of the junction unmatched. Specimen: CD4+ or CD8+ T cells sorted from blood, collected in a trial of the OX40 agonist ivuxolimab. This TCR was recovered from an adult with an advanced solid tumor such as melanoma, head and neck, liver or kidney cancer. This chain links TRBV5-1 with TRBJ1-1; 7 nucleotides match TRBD1. In nucleotides, the CDR3 is TGCGCCAGCAGCTCTCGACAGGGACCTAACACTGAAGCTTTCTTT. Its protein product is CASSSRQGPNTEAFF.